The TCR beta chain described here comes from a study of T-cell memory formation after mild COVID-19. Study-level information: Among the donors, TCR clusters were largely specific to each donor.

The V gene lost 5 bases and the J gene lost 10 bases, with 14 bases spanning the gap. Germline lookup yields CDR1 DFQATT and CDR2 SNEGSKA (reference sequence). The CDR3 consists of 12 residues. A single record per CDR3 protein comes from TCRdb applying MiXCR to the 5' RACE reads. The table lists about 240,000 distinct CDR3 sequences, roughly 10% of them singletons. For this clonotype: As yet, its antigen is unknown.

Broader study findings: SARS-CoV-2 specificity of second-wave clones peaking day 37 was unconfirmed. For contracting clones, CD4+ ones sat mainly in CM and EM, CD8+ in EMRA. The study found balanced CD4/CD8 in clones contracting day 15 to 85 and a CD4+ lean in later expanders.

The chain couples TRBV20-1 to TRBJ1-4, with D tentatively TRBD1 (5 bases). This sequence was found in a man aged 18 to 35 who had mild COVID-19 (a few samples of this study predate the infection). Cell type and time point are not known. The sample was PBMCs or a T cell subset sorted from them (not recorded which). The CDR3 DNA reads TGCAGTGCTGTCACCCCCGGGACAAAACTGTTTTTT. It is translated as CSAVTPGTKLFF.